This T cell receptor beta chain was captured by sequencing in a study of cytomegalovirus exposure and HLA in healthy donors. V was shortened by 0 bases and J by 2 bases, with 7 bases between the two germline ends. Germline V lookup: CDR1 KGHSH, CDR2 LQKENI. The CDR3 has 14 amino acids. It was with 60 Vbeta and 13 Jbeta primers that the PCR ran. This table comes from immunoSEQ multiplex PCR, and its TCRdb copy is limited to in-frame clones, with some not included. The sample holds roughly 100,000 clones, over 70% seen once. Study-level points and caveats: Some V segments could not be told apart, so they were left out, TRBV6-2 and TRBV6-3 among them.

This clone was detected ten times or more. Its antigen is unidentified. The V gene is TRBV18, the J gene TRBJ1-2; D remains unclear. Material: PBMCs. The sequence was obtained from a man aged 40-49 years in good health and CMV-seronegative. CDR3 nucleotides: TGTGCCAGCTCACCACCTTCAGTCAACTATGGCTACACCTTC. Translated: CASSPPSVNYGYTF.